Following are 32 T cell receptor beta chains from one sample sequenced in a study of blood T cell repertoires in COVID-19. The protocol was immunoSEQ multiplex PCR, while the TCRdb copy is restricted to in-frame clones and leaves out a portion. The top ten hold approximately 2.1% of the sample, which has some 270,000 clones, around 90% seen once. Sequencing used peripheral blood. These receptors were obtained from a woman aged 55-75 years with COVID-19, enrolled during active disease.

With respect to this clone: Other DNA sequences in this sample translate to the same CDR3. This sequence joins TRBV12-3 or TRBV12-4 and TRBJ1-1; D is perhaps TRBD1 (5 bases). The CDR3 totals 13 residues. Trimming pared 6 bases from V and 1 base from J, leaving 9 bases between. CDR3 in amino acids: CASSLTGNTEAFF. The CDR3 DNA follows: TGTGCCAGCAGCCTTACAGGGAACACTGAAGCTTTCTTT.

This clone was observed a single time. The CDR3 sequence: CASSPRTGVRAGELFF. The CDR3 DNA reads as TGTGCCAGCAGCCCCCGGACAGGGGTTAGGGCCGGGGAGCTGTTTTTT. The rearrangement joins TRBV11-2 to TRBJ2-2; 9 bases fit TRBD1. The germline CDR1 and CDR2 sequences are SGHAT and FQNNGV. Trimming at V came to 5 bases and at J to 6 bases, leaving 10 bases not matched to a gene. CDR3 length: 16 amino acids.

The chain carries TRBV5-4 and TRBJ2-5; D possibly corresponds to TRBD2 (7 bases). In germline, CDR1 is SGHNT, CDR2 YYREEE (reference sequence). Trimming pared 2 bases from V and 4 bases from J, leaving 12 bases between. This CDR3 region has 14 residues. The CDR3 region has the DNA TGTGCCAGCAGCTTCGCGGGGGCGGGAGAGACCCAGTACTTC. Translated: CASSFAGAGETQYF.

The V call is TRBV19, the J call TRBJ2-1; D is unresolved. V was shortened by 2 bases and J by 0 bases, with 8 bases between the two germline ends. Germline V gives CDR1 LNHDA, CDR2 SQIVND (reference sequence). The CDR3 is 15 residues long. For the CDR3, the DNA is TGTGCCAGTAGTATATCCCCCGGCTCCTACAATGAGCAGTTCTTC. Its translation: CASSISPGSYNEQFF.

In this sample, this clone turned up once. The chain combines TRBV7-9 with TRBJ2-1; 8 nucleotides match TRBD2. The J segment lost 12 bases and the V segment lost 5 bases, leaving 15 bases of the junction unmatched. Germline V gene sequence: CDR1 SEHNR, CDR2 FQNEAQ (reference sequence). The CDR3 covers 15 residues. In nucleotides, the CDR3 is TGTGCCAGCAGCACCGACGGGGGGGCCGAATTGAGGCAGTTCTTC. Protein sequence: CASSTDGGAELRQFF.

J is TRBJ2-6 and V is TRBV25-1, with D possibly TRBD1 on 6 matching bases. This CDR3 contains 16 residues. Germline CDR1 reads MGHDK; CDR2 reads SYGVNS. V was clipped by 7 bases and J by 1 base, with 14 bases between them. The CDR3 DNA reads as TGTGCCAGCACTCCCCCTCAGGGGTCTGGGGCCAACGTCCTGACTTTC. This codes for CASTPPQGSGANVLTF.

V is TRBV9 and J is TRBJ1-1; 10 nucleotides match TRBD1. CDR1 and CDR2 from the germline V gene are SGDLS and YYNGEE. J lost 8 bases, V lost 4 bases, and 5 bases had no gene match. The CDR3 spans 13 residues. In DNA form, the CDR3 reads TGTGCCAGCAGCCCTTCGGACAGGGGGGAAGCTTTCTTT. Translating it yields CASSPSDRGEAFF. Using reference TRBV9 and TRBJ1-1 for the parts outside the CDR3, the full variable domain is DSGVTQTPKHLITATGQRVTLRCSPRSGDLSVYWYQQSLDQGLQFLIQYYNGEERAKGNILERFSAQQFPDLHSELNLSSLELGDSALYFCASSPSDRGEAFFGQGTRLTVV.

The rearrangement uses TRBV7-2 and TRBJ1-1; D uncertain. The V gene's germline CDR1 is SGHTA and CDR2 FQGNSA. The CDR3 totals 14 residues. V lost 5 bases, J lost 4 bases, and 14 bases lay in between. The CDR3 region has the DNA TGTGCCAGCAGCCAGACTCTTGTGGGCACTGAAGCTTTCTTT. This sequence encodes CASSQTLVGTEAFF. The whole variable domain, filled in from reference TRBV7-2 and TRBJ1-1, reads GAGVSQSPSNKVTEKGKDVELRCDPISGHTALYWYRQSLGQGLEFLIYFQGNSAPDKSGLPSDRFSAERTGGSVSTLTIQRTQQEDSAVYLCASSQTLVGTEAFFGQGTRLTVV.

This clone came up a few times. The V call is TRBV5-6, the J call TRBJ1-1; 8 bases are a match to TRBD1. CDR1 SGHDT and CDR2 YYEEEE come from the germline V gene. The trim removed 0 bases at V and 4 bases at J, leaving 8 bases unmatched. The CDR3 has 16 amino acids. CDR3 coding DNA: TGTGCCAGCAGCTTGGTATCCGGACAGGGAATCACTGAAGCTTTCTTT. The encoded protein is CASSLVSGQGITEAFF.

V is TRBV12-3 or TRBV12-4 and J is TRBJ2-3; D is undetermined. CDR3 size: 10 residues. V lost 10 bases to trimming and J lost 3 bases, with 5 bases between them. Here the CDR3 reads CAITTDTQYF. CDR3 nucleotides: TGTGCCATTACTACAGATACGCAGTATTTT.

The chain employs TRBV7-2 and TRBJ2-1, with no clear D. The CDR3 extends over 13 amino acids. The V end was cut by 5 bases, the J end by 5 bases, with 10 bases between. Germline V gives CDR1 SGHTA, CDR2 FQGNSA. The CDR3 protein is CASSLSQNNEQFF. As DNA, the CDR3 is TGTGCCAGCAGCCTAAGCCAAAACAATGAGCAGTTCTTC.

This CDR3 reads CASSSEGTEAFF. CDR3 bases: TGTGCCAGCAGCTCAGAGGGCACTGAAGCTTTCTTT. The rearrangement links TRBV9 to TRBJ1-1; D gene ambiguous. The CDR3 has 12 residues. V lost 4 bases and J 4 bases, leaving 8 bases between the germline ends. Germline lookup yields CDR1 SGDLS and CDR2 YYNGEE.

The V gene is TRBV27, the J gene TRBJ1-2; 8 nucleotides match TRBD1. Germline loops: CDR1 MNHEY, CDR2 SMNVEV (reference sequence). Unmatched junction bases numbered 11, after V lost 0 bases and J lost 5 bases. CDR3 length equals 17 residues. The CDR3 nucleotides are TGTGCCAGCAGTTTATCTGTTACAGGGGGGGCCTTATATGGCTACACCTTC. It is translated as CASSLSVTGGALYGYTF.

The rearrangement joins TRBV2 to TRBJ2-3; possible D gene TRBD2, 5 bases. Germline CDR1 SNHLY, CDR2 FYNNEI. V gave up 6 bases and J gave up 1 base, with 17 bases separating them. There are 16 residues in the CDR3. CDR3 nucleotides: TGTGCCAGCAGGATTAGACCCGCGGGTGGCACAGATACGCAGTATTTT. This translates into CASRIRPAGGTDTQYF.

The chain joins TRBV18 to TRBJ1-3; no definite D call. V was clipped by 0 bases and J by 4 bases, with 10 bases between them. CDR1 is KGHSH, CDR2 LQKENI, per germline. The CDR3 has 15 amino acids. The CDR3 nucleotides are TGTGCCAGCTCACCACCCAGCGCGCCCGGAAACACCATATATTTT. It codes for CASSPPSAPGNTIYF.

This chain connects TRBV9 to TRBJ2-2, with D possibly being TRBD1 (5 bases). Germline V CDR1 and CDR2: SGDLS, YYNGEE. This CDR3 comprises 15 residues. The V end lost 0 bases, the J end lost 1 base, and 7 bases lay between the germline ends. The CDR3 is CASSVGGQNTGELFF. The CDR3 DNA reads TGTGCCAGCAGCGTAGGAGGACAGAACACCGGGGAGCTGTTTTTT.

This sequence joins TRBV19 and TRBJ2-2, with D possibly matching TRBD2 (5 bases). The germline CDR1 and CDR2 sequences are LNHDA and SQIVND (reference sequence). Trimming pared 8 bases from V and 2 bases from J, leaving 12 bases between. This CDR3 contains 14 residues. For the CDR3, the DNA is TGTGCCAGTCGAGGGCGATACAACACCGGGGAGCTGTTTTTT. Protein sequence: CASRGRYNTGELFF.

This clone occurred once. This rearrangement joins TRBV30 to TRBJ1-4, with no clear D. CDR1 GTSNPN and CDR2 SVGIG come from the germline V gene (reference sequence). This CDR3 comprises 15 residues. Trimming removed 3 bases from V and 0 bases from J, with 11 bases in between. Here the CDR3 DNA reads TGTGCCTGGAGAGGTATGGGCGCAACTAATGAAAAACTGTTTTTT. Protein product: CAWRGMGATNEKLFF.

The CDR3 DNA is TGTGCCAGCAGCTTCTTCAGCAGGAATGAAAAACTGTTTTTT. Protein product: CASSFFSRNEKLFF. The V call is TRBV5-5, the J call TRBJ1-4; no firm D call. The V gene's germline CDR1 is SGHKS and CDR2 YYEKEE (reference sequence). CDR3 length equals 14 residues. Trimming stripped 2 bases from V and 5 bases from J, with 10 bases between.

The rearrangement links TRBV19 to TRBJ1-2, with 8 bases lining up with TRBD1. The ends lost 7 bases at V and 2 bases at J; junction bases unmatched: 6. The CDR3 totals 14 residues. Germline assignment: CDR1 LNHDA and CDR2 SQIVND (reference sequence). This CDR3 reads CASTQGAGNYGYTF. The CDR3 DNA follows: TGTGCCAGTACTCAGGGGGCCGGGAACTATGGCTACACCTTC. Full variable domain (remainder filled in from reference TRBV19 and TRBJ1-2): DGGITQSPKYLFRKEGQNVTLSCEQNLNHDAMYWYRQDPGQGLRLIYYSQIVNDFQKGDIAEGYSVSREKKESFPLTVTSAQKNPTAFYLCASTQGAGNYGYTFGSGTRLTVV.

Only one count was recorded for this clone. This rearrangement joins TRBV6-4 to TRBJ1-2; TRBD1 matches at 8 bases. This CDR3 has 19 amino acids. Germline V lookup: CDR1 MRHNA, CDR2 SNTAGT. With V trimmed by 4 bases and J by 6 bases, 22 bases remained unmatched. CDR3 nucleotides: TGTGCCAGCAGTGTGCCCATCAAGGACAGGGAGGAGAAGCGAGATGGCTACACCTTC. Amino acid sequence: CASSVPIKDREEKRDGYTF.

The V call is TRBV18, the J call TRBJ1-5; perhaps TRBD1 as D (6 bases). Germline CDR1 is KGHSH and CDR2 is LQKENI. The CDR3 is made up of 16 amino acids. Trimming removed 4 bases from V and 0 bases from J, with 13 bases in between. DNA for the CDR3: TGTGCCAGCTCACGGGGGCAGCTTTATAGCAATCAGCCCCAGCATTTT. Translated, it gives CASSRGQLYSNQPQHF.

V usage is TRBV3-1 (or the pseudogene TRBV3-2) and J usage is TRBJ1-1, with a weak D call TRBD1 (6 bases). CDR3 length: 15 residues. Deletions cut 4 bases from V and 1 base from J, with 13 bases between. Germline assignment: CDR1 LGHDT and CDR2 YNNKEL (reference sequence). The CDR3 DNA reads as TGTGCCAGCAGCCTCAGGGGTCGGACGAACACTGAAGCTTTCTTT. Translating it yields CASSLRGRTNTEAFF.

This chain joins TRBV6-6 and TRBJ1-6; possibly TRBD1 for D (6 bases). Between the trimmed V and J ends, which lost 5 bases and 9 bases, there was a span of 14 bases. From germline, CDR1 is MNHNY and CDR2 SVGAGI (reference sequence). The CDR3 sequence is 14 residues long. Here the CDR3 reads CASSPRDISSPLHF. The CDR3 DNA is TGTGCCAGCAGTCCCCGGGACATCTCTTCACCCCTCCACTTT.

This clone turned up a few times. The rearrangement links TRBV2 to TRBJ1-5; TRBD1 might be the D (6 bases). The V and J ends lost 5 bases and 2 bases respectively, with 13 bases between them. The CDR3 consists of 15 residues. Germline V gene lookup returns CDR1 SNHLY and CDR2 FYNNEI. The CDR3 coding sequence is TGTGCCAGCAGTATTGCGGCAGGGGGCAATCAGCCCCAGCATTTT. Protein: CASSIAAGGNQPQHF.

The chain combines TRBV5-1 with TRBJ2-1, with TRBD2 matching 11 bases. CDR3 length: 16 amino acids. Per germline, CDR1 SGHRS and CDR2 YFSETQ. V gave up 1 base and J gave up 4 bases; unmatched junction bases: 4. In DNA, the CDR3 is TGCGCCAGCAGCTTGATAGGGACTAGCGGTTACAATGAGCAGTTCTTC. This sequence encodes CASSLIGTSGYNEQFF. Looking up the rest from reference TRBV5-1 and TRBJ2-1 gives the full variable domain: KAGVTQTPRYLIKTRGQQVTLSCSPISGHRSVSWYQQTPGQGLQFLFEYFSETQRNKGNFPGRFSGRQFSNSRSEMNVSTLELGDSALYLCASSLIGTSGYNEQFFGPGTRLTVL.

This chain joins TRBV18 and TRBJ1-1; D gene ambiguous. Trimming pared 8 bases from V and 0 bases from J, leaving 13 bases between. The CDR3 runs to 14 residues. Germline lookup yields CDR1 KGHSH and CDR2 LQKENI. CDR3: CASRDDGLNTEAFF. CDR3 bases: TGTGCCAGCCGGGATGACGGGTTGAACACTGAAGCTTTCTTT.

The V and J genes are TRBV6-6 and TRBJ2-1, with TRBD2 identical over 7 bases. The CDR3 spans 13 residues. J was trimmed by 2 bases and V by 8 bases; bases with no gene match: 3. Germline V lookup: CDR1 MNHNY, CDR2 SVGAGI (reference sequence). The CDR3 DNA reads TGTGCCAGCGAGCGGGAAACCTACAATGAGCAGTTCTTC. Amino acids: CASERETYNEQFF.

V usage is TRBV9 and J usage is TRBJ2-7, with 7 bases identical to TRBD2. Losses at the gene ends were 3 bases for V and 6 bases for J; bases not matched to a gene: 6. Germline V gene lookup returns CDR1 SGDLS and CDR2 YYNGEE. The CDR3 has 13 amino acids. The CDR3 DNA reads TGTGCCAGCAGCGATGGGGGAGGGGCCGAGCAGTACTTC. This translates into CASSDGGGAEQYF.

The rearrangement joins TRBV5-1 to TRBJ2-7; 7 bases match TRBD2. There are 14 residues in the CDR3. After removal of 0 bases from V and 11 bases from J, the junction contained 11 bases not matched to a gene. The germline gives CDR1 SGHRS, CDR2 YFSETQ. The CDR3 nucleotides read TGCGCCAGCAGCTTGGAGCGGGACCGACCTGTGGAGTACTTC. Encoded protein: CASSLERDRPVEYF.

The DNA for the CDR3 is TGCGCCAGCAGCCAAGATCCCCAGGCGTCTTACTCTGGAAACACCATATATTTT. Translation: CASSQDPQASYSGNTIYF. V usage is TRBV4-3 and J usage is TRBJ1-3; no definite D call. The CDR3 consists of 18 residues. V shed 0 bases and J shed 0 bases, with 15 bases lying between them. Germline lookup yields CDR1 LGHNA and CDR2 YSLEER.

The V and J genes are TRBV7-2 and TRBJ2-5; perhaps TRBD1 as D (6 bases). The CDR3 is 12 amino acids. With 7 bases removed from V and 5 bases from J, the gap between germline ends came to 11 bases. Germline values: CDR1 SGHTA, CDR2 FQGNSA. Here the CDR3 reads CASTDQGETQYF. CDR3 DNA: TGTGCCAGCACAGACCAGGGGGAGACCCAGTACTTC.